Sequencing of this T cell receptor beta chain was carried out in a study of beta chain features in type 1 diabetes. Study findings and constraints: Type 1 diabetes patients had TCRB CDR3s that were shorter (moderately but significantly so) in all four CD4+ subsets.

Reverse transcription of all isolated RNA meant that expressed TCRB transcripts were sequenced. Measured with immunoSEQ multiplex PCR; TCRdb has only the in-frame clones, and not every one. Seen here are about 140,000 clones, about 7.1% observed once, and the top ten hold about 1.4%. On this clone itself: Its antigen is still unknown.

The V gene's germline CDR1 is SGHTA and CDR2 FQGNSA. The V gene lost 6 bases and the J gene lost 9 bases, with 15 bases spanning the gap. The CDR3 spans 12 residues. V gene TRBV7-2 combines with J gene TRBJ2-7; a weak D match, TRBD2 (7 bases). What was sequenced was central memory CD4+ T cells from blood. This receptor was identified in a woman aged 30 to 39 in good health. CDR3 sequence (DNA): TGTGCCAGCAGGACCTGGGGGGGCGGGCAGTACTTC. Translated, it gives CASRTWGGGQYF.